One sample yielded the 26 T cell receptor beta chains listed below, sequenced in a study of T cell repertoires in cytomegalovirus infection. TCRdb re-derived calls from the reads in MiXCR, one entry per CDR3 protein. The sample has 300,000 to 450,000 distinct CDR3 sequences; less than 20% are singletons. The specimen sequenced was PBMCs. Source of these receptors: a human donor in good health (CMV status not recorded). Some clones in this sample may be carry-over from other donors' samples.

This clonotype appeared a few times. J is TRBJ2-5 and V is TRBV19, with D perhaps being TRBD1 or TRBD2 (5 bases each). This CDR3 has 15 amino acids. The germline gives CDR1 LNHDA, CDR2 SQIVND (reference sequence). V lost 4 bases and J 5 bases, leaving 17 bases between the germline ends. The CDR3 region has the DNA TGTGCCAGTAGTAGAATACAGGATTCGGGGGAGACCCAGTACTTC. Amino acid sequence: CASSRIQDSGETQYF.

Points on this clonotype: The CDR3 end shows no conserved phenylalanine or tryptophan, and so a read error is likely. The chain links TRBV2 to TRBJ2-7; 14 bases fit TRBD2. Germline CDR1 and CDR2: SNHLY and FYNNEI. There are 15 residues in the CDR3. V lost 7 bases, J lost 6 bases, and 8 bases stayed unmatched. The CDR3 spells CASTRLAGGPGEQYS. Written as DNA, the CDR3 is TGTGCCAGCACCAGACTAGCGGGAGGGCCAGGCGAGCAGTACTCC.

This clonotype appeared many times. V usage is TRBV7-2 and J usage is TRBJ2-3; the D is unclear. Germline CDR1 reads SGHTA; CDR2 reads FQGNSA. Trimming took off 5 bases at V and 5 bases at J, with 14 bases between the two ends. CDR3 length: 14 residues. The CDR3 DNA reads TGTGCCAGCAGCACCGGACCGATTGGAGATACGCAGTATTTT. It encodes CASSTGPIGDTQYF.

The CDR3 sequence is CASSRGTAMNTEAFF. In DNA, the CDR3 is TGCGCCAGCAGCCGAGGGACGGCCATGAACACTGAAGCTTTCTTT. The chain employs TRBV5-1 and TRBJ1-1, with a tentative D call TRBD1 (5 bases). The CDR3 has 15 amino acids. Germline CDR1 is SGHRS and CDR2 is YFSETQ. The V gene lost 4 bases and the J gene lost 0 bases, with 13 bases spanning the gap.

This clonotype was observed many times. This CDR3 is CASSSSISQETQYF. In DNA, the CDR3 is TGTGCCAGCAGCTCCTCCATCAGCCAAGAGACCCAGTACTTC. This chain uses TRBV7-2 with TRBJ2-5, with D hard to call. CDR3 size: 14 residues. Trimming stripped 4 bases from V and 1 base from J, with 10 bases between. CDR1 is SGHTA and CDR2 is FQGNSA in the germline V gene.

This CDR3 reads CASSLLGVEETQYF. The DNA of the CDR3 is TGTGCCAGCAGTTTACTGGGGGTGGAGGAGACCCAGTACTTC. The V gene is TRBV12-3 or TRBV12-4, the J gene TRBJ2-5; D tentatively fits TRBD1 or TRBD2 (5 bases each). V shed 2 bases and J shed 5 bases, with 12 bases lying between them. There are 14 residues in the CDR3.

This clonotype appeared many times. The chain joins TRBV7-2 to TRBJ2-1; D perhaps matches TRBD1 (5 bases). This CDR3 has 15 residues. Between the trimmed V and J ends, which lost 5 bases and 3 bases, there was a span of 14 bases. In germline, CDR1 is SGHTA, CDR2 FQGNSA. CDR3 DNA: TGTGCCAGCAGCCTGGACATCGGTATCTACAATGAGCAGTTCTTC. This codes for CASSLDIGIYNEQFF. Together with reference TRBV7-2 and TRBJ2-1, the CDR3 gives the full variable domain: GAGVSQSPSNKVTEKGKDVELRCDPISGHTALYWYRQSLGQGLEFLIYFQGNSAPDKSGLPSDRFSAERTGGSVSTLTIQRTQQEDSAVYLCASSLDIGIYNEQFFGPGTRLTVL.

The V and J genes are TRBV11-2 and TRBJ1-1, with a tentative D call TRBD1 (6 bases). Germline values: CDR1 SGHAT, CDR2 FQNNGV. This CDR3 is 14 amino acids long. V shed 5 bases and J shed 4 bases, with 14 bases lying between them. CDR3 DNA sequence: TGTGCCAGCAGCCTACTGACAGGTCTCACTGAAGCTTTCTTT. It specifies CASSLLTGLTEAFF.

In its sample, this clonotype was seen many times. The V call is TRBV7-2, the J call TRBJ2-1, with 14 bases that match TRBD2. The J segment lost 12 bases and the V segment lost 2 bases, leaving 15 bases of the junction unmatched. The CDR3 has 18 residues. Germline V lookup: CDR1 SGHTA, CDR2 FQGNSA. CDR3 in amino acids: CASSLRGLAGGLTVRQFF. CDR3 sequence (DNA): TGTGCCAGCAGCTTACGAGGACTAGCGGGGGGCCTCACTGTCCGGCAGTTCTTC.

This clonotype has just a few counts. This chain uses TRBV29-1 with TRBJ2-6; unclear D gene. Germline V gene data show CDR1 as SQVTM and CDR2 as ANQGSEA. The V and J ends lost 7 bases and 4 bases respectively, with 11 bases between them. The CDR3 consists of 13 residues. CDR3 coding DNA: TGCAGCGCCTTTATGGCCGGGGCCAACGTCCTGACTTTC. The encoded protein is CSAFMAGANVLTF.

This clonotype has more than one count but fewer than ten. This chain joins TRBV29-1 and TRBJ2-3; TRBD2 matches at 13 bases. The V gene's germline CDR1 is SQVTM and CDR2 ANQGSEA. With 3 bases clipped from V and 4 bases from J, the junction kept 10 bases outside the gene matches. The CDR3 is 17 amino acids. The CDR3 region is CSVDVLAGGTIADTQYF. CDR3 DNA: TGCAGCGTTGATGTACTAGCGGGAGGGACTATTGCAGATACGCAGTATTTT.

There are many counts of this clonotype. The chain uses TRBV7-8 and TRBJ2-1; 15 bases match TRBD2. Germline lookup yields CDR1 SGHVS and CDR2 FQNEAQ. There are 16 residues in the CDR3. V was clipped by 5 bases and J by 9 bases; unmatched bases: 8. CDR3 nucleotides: TGTGCCAGCAGCCCATGGACTAGCGGGAGGGCCGCTGAGCAGTTCTTC. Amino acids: CASSPWTSGRAAEQFF. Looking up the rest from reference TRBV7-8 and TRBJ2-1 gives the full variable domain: GAGVSQSPRYKVAKRGQDVALRCDPISGHVSLFWYQQALGQGPEFLTYFQNEAQLDKSGLPSDRFFAERPEGSVSTLKIQRTQQEDSAVYLCASSPWTSGRAAEQFFGPGTRLTVL.

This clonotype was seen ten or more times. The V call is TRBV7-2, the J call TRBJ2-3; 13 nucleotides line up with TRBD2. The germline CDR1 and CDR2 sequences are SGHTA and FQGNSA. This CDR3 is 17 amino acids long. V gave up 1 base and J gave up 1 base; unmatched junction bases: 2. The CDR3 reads CASSLETSGRGTDTQYF. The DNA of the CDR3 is TGTGCCAGCAGCTTAGAAACTAGCGGGAGGGGCACAGATACGCAGTATTTT. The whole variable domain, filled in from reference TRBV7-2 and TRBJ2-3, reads GAGVSQSPSNKVTEKGKDVELRCDPISGHTALYWYRQSLGQGLEFLIYFQGNSAPDKSGLPSDRFSAERTGGSVSTLTIQRTQQEDSAVYLCASSLETSGRGTDTQYFGPGTRLTVL.

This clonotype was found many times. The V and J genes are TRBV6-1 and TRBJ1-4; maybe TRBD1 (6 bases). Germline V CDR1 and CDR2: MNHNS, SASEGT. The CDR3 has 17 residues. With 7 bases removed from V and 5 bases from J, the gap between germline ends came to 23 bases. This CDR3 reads CASNDPSQGTRNEKLFF. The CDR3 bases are TGTGCCAGCAACGACCCCTCCCAGGGGACTCGGAATGAAAAACTGTTTTTT.

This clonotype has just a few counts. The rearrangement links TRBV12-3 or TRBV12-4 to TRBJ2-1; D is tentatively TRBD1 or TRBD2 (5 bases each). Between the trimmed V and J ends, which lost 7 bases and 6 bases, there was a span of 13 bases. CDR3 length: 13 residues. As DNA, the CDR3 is TGTGCCAGCAATCCCAGGGAGAGCAATGAGCAGTTCTTC. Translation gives CASNPRESNEQFF.

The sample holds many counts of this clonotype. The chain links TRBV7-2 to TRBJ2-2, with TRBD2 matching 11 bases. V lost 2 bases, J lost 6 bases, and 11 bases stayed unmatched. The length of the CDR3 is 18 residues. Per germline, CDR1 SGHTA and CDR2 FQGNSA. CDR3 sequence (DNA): TGTGCCAGCAGCTTAATAGCGGGAGGGCCGGGGATTGCCGGGGAGCTGTTTTTT. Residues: CASSLIAGGPGIAGELFF.

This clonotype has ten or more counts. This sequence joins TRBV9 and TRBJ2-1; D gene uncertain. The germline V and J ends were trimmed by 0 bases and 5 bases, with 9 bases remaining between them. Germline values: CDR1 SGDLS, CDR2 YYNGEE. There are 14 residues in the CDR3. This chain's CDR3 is CASSVGQRNNEQFF. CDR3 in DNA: TGTGCCAGCAGCGTAGGACAACGGAACAATGAGCAGTTCTTC.

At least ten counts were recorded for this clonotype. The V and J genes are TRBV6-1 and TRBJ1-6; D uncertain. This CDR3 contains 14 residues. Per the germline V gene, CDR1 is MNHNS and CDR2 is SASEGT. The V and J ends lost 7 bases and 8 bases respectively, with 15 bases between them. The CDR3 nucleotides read TGTGCCAGCAAAACCTTTGACGGAGATTCACCCCTCCACTTT. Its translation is CASKTFDGDSPLHF.

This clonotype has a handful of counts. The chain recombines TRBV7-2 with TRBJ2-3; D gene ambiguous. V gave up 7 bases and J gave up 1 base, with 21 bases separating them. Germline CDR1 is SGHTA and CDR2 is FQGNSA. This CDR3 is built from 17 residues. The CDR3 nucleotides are TGTGCCAGCAAAATAACCCGTTCGGCCCTGGGCACAGATACGCAGTATTTT. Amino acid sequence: CASKITRSALGTDTQYF.

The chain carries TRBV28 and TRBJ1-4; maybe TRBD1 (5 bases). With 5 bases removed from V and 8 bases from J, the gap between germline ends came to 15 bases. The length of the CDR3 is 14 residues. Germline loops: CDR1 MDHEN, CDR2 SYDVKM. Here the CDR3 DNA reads TGTGCCAGCAGTCCCCCAGGGCCCGGAGAAAAACTGTTTTTT. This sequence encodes CASSPPGPGEKLFF.

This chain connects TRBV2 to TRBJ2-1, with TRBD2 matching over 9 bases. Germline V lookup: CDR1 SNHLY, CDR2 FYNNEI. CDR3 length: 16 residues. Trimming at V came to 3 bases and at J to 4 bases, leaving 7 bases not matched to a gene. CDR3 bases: TGTGCCAGCAGTGAGGAGGCGGGAGGGTTTTACAATGAGCAGTTCTTC. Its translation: CASSEEAGGFYNEQFF.

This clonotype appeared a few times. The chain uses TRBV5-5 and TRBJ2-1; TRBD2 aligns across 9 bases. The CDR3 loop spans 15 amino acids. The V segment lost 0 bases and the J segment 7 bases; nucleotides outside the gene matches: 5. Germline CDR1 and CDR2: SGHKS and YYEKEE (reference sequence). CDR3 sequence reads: CASSLGQAGGNEQFF. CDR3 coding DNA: TGTGCCAGCAGCTTGGGTCAAGCGGGGGGTAATGAGCAGTTCTTC.

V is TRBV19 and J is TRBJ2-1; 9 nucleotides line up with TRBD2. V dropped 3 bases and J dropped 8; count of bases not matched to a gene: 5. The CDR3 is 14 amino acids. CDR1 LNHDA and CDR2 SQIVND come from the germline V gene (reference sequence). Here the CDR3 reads CASSMGGRGDEQFF. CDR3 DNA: TGTGCCAGTAGTATGGGCGGGAGGGGAGATGAGCAGTTCTTC.

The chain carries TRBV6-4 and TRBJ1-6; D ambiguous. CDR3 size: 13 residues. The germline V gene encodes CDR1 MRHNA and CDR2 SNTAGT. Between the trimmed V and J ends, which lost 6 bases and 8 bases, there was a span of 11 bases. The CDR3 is CASSEGPHSPLHF. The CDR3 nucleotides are TGTGCCAGCAGCGAGGGTCCCCATTCACCCCTCCACTTT.

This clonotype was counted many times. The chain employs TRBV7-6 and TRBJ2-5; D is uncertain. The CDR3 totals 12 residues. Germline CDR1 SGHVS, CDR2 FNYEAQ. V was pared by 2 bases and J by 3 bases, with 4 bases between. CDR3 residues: CASSLREETQYF. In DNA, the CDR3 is TGTGCCAGCAGCTTACGGGAAGAGACCCAGTACTTC.

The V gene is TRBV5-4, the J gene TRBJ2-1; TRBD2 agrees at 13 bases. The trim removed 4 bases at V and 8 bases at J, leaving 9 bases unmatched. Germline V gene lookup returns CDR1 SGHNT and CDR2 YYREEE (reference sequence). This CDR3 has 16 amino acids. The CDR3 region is CASSARTSGSLHEQFF. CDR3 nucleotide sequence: TGTGCCAGCAGCGCCCGGACTAGCGGGAGTTTGCATGAGCAGTTCTTC.